This TCR beta chain was sequenced during a study of blood T cell repertoires in COVID-19. Study-wide context: Spain, Italy and the United States supplied samples that represented acute and convalescent COVID-19. Sample material is recorded as cDNA or gDNA derived from T cells, B-cell-depleted T cells, or PBMCs.

This CDR3 contains 11 residues. V lost 6 bases and J lost 13, with 12 bases in between. Germline V lookup: CDR1 LNHDA, CDR2 SQIVND (reference sequence). Authors' methods: Scientists estimated how many nucleated cells there were by amplifying reference gene primers. The repertoire was sequenced with immunoSEQ multiplex PCR; TCRdb's copy has only in-frame clones and lacks some. V, J and clone size reflect that table, while D and trimming were determined from the DNA. The repertoire has about 280,000 clones, 65% to 90% of them found once; the top ten carry 13%. The material sequenced was peripheral blood. The genes are TRBV19 and TRBJ1-4, with D uncertain. The sequence derives from a human donor in a cohort sampled during active COVID-19. The CDR3 reads CASSPDRGLFF. CDR3 sequence (DNA): TGTGCCAGTAGCCCCGACCGGGGACTGTTTTTT.